Listed here is a single TCR beta chain. Its antigen is still unknown. The data stem from a study of graft-versus-host responses after intestinal transplantation. For the study at large: Recipients had multivisceral, liver-intestinal, or isolated intestinal transplants.

Germline V gives CDR1 SGHRS, CDR2 YFSETQ. This CDR3 has 14 residues. Deletions cut 0 bases from V and 8 bases from J, with 12 bases between. Profiled with immunoSEQ multiplex PCR; TCRdb holds only in-frame clones, not every one. Of about 81,000 clones in the sample, about 89% were seen once. The specimen comprised unstimulated CD4+ T cells sorted from spleen or lymph node cells, sampled before intestinal transplant. This receptor was taken from a human donor who received an intestinal transplant. The J gene is TRBJ2-1, the V gene TRBV5-1, with D uncertain. The CDR3 coding sequence is TGCGCCAGCAGCTTGGGTCACCCAAGCGATGAGCAGTTCTTC. It specifies CASSLGHPSDEQFF.